The 27 T cell receptor beta chains below were found in one sample sequenced in a study of graft-versus-host responses after intestinal transplantation. Sequencing was performed with immunoSEQ multiplex PCR; in TCRdb, only in-frame clones are kept and a portion is missing. The sample records about 9,600 clones, 90% to 95% being singletons. Sequences were derived from bone marrow, sampled approximately 520 days after intestinal transplantation. Receptor source: a human patient who received an intestinal transplant, so some T cells may come from the graft donor.

The V gene is TRBV6-5, the J gene TRBJ1-2; 7 bases are shared with TRBD1. Trimming at V came to 0 bases and at J to 2 bases, leaving 6 bases not matched to a gene. Germline CDR1 MNHEY, CDR2 SVGAGI. This CDR3 region has 16 residues. The chain's CDR3 is CASSYSTLRGNYGYTF. The CDR3 DNA follows: TGTGCCAGCAGTTACTCGACTCTCAGGGGGAACTATGGCTACACCTTC.

V and J are TRBV28 and TRBJ2-7; 12 bases align to TRBD2. Germline assignment: CDR1 MDHEN and CDR2 SYDVKM. The V gene end was trimmed by 7 bases and the J gene end by 4 bases; junction bases not matched to a gene: 2. The CDR3 consists of 13 residues. The CDR3, as DNA: TGTGCCAGCAAACTAGCGGGAGGATACGAGCAGTACTTC. Its translation is CASKLAGGYEQYF.

The V and J genes are TRBV30 and TRBJ2-1; D gene uncertain. Germline CDR1 GTSNPN, CDR2 SVGIG (reference sequence). The CDR3 runs 13 residues. Trimming removed 3 bases from V and 0 bases from J, with 6 bases in between. CDR3 region: CAWSRASYNEQFF. For the CDR3, the DNA is TGTGCCTGGAGCCGGGCCTCCTACAATGAGCAGTTCTTC. Variable domain in full (rest from reference TRBV30 and TRBJ2-1): SQTIHQWPATLVQPVGSPLSLECTVEGTSNPNLYWYRQAAGRGLQLLFYSVGIGQISSEVPQNLSASRPQDRQFILSSKKLLLSDSGFYLCAWSRASYNEQFFGPGTRLTVL.

The chain links TRBV29-1 to TRBJ2-5, with 9 nucleotides matching TRBD2. With 7 bases clipped from V and 7 bases from J, the junction kept 13 bases outside the gene matches. Germline CDR1 reads SQVTM; CDR2 reads ANQGSEA. This CDR3 region has 14 residues. CDR3 residues: CSAESGTSRTTQYF. DNA of the CDR3: TGCAGCGCAGAATCCGGGACTAGCCGTACGACCCAGTACTTC.

The chain carries TRBV2 and TRBJ2-3, with D tentatively TRBD1 (6 bases). CDR1 and CDR2 (germline): SNHLY, FYNNEI. The CDR3 extends over 14 amino acids. The V end was cut by 1 base, the J end by 1 base, with 6 bases between. The DNA of the CDR3 is TGTGCCAGCAGTGAAGGACAGGGCACAGATACGCAGTATTTT. Translated, it gives CASSEGQGTDTQYF. The full variable domain, rest sourced from reference TRBV2 and TRBJ2-3, is EPEVTQTPSHQVTQMGQEVILRCVPISNHLYFYWYRQILGQKVEFLVSFYNNEISEKSEIFDDQFSVERPDGSNFTLKIRSTKLEDSAMYFCASSEGQGTDTQYFGPGTRLTVL.

The chain links TRBV29-1 to TRBJ2-7; D remains ambiguous. The V gene's germline CDR1 is SQVTM and CDR2 ANQGSEA. V lost 4 bases, J lost 0 bases, and 10 bases lay in between. The CDR3 is made up of 13 amino acids. The DNA of the CDR3 is TGCAGCGTTGTAACCCCAGCCTCCTACGAGCAGTACTTC. It yields the protein CSVVTPASYEQYF.

This sequence joins TRBV28 and TRBJ2-7; D unclear. V dropped 3 bases and J dropped 2 bases, with 8 bases sitting between them. CDR1 MDHEN and CDR2 SYDVKM come from the germline V gene. CDR3 length equals 13 residues. The CDR3 loop reads CASSFSGPYEQYF. CDR3 sequence (DNA): TGTGCCAGCAGTTTCAGTGGCCCCTACGAGCAGTACTTC.

This clone showed up just once. J is TRBJ1-2 and V is TRBV9; TRBD1 might be the D (6 bases). The CDR3 is made up of 15 amino acids. Germline CDR1 SGDLS, CDR2 YYNGEE. V shed 3 bases and J shed 2 bases, with 14 bases lying between them. This chain's CDR3 is CASSAAPQGNYGYTF. For the CDR3, the DNA is TGTGCCAGCAGCGCAGCCCCCCAGGGGAACTATGGCTACACCTTC.

In its sample, this clone was seen once. The chain uses TRBV5-4 and TRBJ2-1; 10 nucleotides line up with TRBD2. Germline trimming cut 0 bases from V and 15 bases from J; bases unmatched to any gene: 12. In germline, CDR1 is SGHNT, CDR2 YYREEE (reference sequence). The CDR3 sequence is 15 residues long. Here the CDR3 DNA reads TGTGCCAGCAGCTTGGTTTTATCAGCGGGAGGGCTCTGGTTCTTC. The encoded protein is CASSLVLSAGGLWFF.

The V and J genes are TRBV27 and TRBJ2-3, with unresolved D. Trimming removed 3 bases at V and 2 bases at J, with 6 bases between. Looked up from germline, CDR1 is MNHEY and CDR2 is SMNVEV (reference sequence). The CDR3 is 13 amino acids. The DNA for the CDR3 is TGTGCCAGCAGTTTCTCCCCCACAGATACGCAGTATTTT. Residues: CASSFSPTDTQYF.

The genes are TRBV5-6 and TRBJ1-1; D remains ambiguous. V lost 1 base and J lost 6, with 10 bases in between. CDR3 size: 13 residues. Germline V CDR1 and CDR2: SGHDT, YYEEEE. CDR3 DNA: TGTGCCAGCAGCTTGACCTATCAGGCTGAAGCTTTCTTT. It yields the protein CASSLTYQAEAFF.

The chain employs TRBV29-1 and TRBJ1-2, with D perhaps TRBD1 (5 bases). Trimming shortened V by 3 bases and J by 2 bases, and 16 bases separated the two germline ends. The CDR3 loop spans 15 amino acids. In germline, CDR1 is SQVTM, CDR2 ANQGSEA. The CDR3 nucleotides read TGCAGCGTTGATTCGACCGAGGGGACGAACTATGGCTACACCTTC. This codes for CSVDSTEGTNYGYTF. Full variable domain (remainder filled in from reference TRBV29-1 and TRBJ1-2): SAVISQKPSRDICQRGTSLTIQCQVDSQVTMMFWYRQQPGQSLTLIATANQGSEATYESGFVIDKFPISRPNLTFSTLTVSNMSPEDSSIYLCSVDSTEGTNYGYTFGSGTRLTVV.

The chain uses TRBV13 and TRBJ1-2; 9 bases line up with TRBD1. Germline V lookup: CDR1 PRHDT, CDR2 FYEKMQ (reference sequence). V trimming: 4 bases; J trimming: 8 bases; junction bases outside the gene matches: 11. The CDR3 is 15 amino acids. This CDR3 reads CASSSGVPGQGGYTF. The CDR3 DNA reads as TGTGCCAGCAGCTCGGGGGTCCCGGGACAGGGAGGCTACACCTTC.

The rearrangement links TRBV11-2 to TRBJ2-1, with TRBD2 matching over 11 bases. V lost 0 bases and J lost 3; bases outside the gene matches: 10. CDR3 length: 19 amino acids. Germline V gene lookup returns CDR1 SGHAT and CDR2 FQNNGV. CDR3 sequence reads: CASSLDLPGLAGDYNEQFF. The CDR3 nucleotides read TGTGCCAGCAGCTTAGATCTTCCCGGACTAGCGGGTGACTACAATGAGCAGTTCTTC. The variable domain in full, completed from reference TRBV11-2 and TRBJ2-1, reads EAGVAQSPRYKIIEKRQSVAFWCNPISGHATLYWYQQILGQGPKLLIQFQNNGVVDDSQLPKDRFSAERLKGVDSTLKIQPAKLEDSAVYLCASSLDLPGLAGDYNEQFFGPGTRLTVL.

The J gene is TRBJ1-3, the V gene TRBV6-5; TRBD1 matches 7 bases. Germline CDR1 and CDR2: MNHEY and SVGAGI. This CDR3 has 13 amino acids. The J segment lost 7 bases and the V segment lost 2 bases, leaving 2 bases of the junction unmatched. The DNA of the CDR3 is TGTGCCAGCAGTTACGCACAGGGGAACACCATATATTTT. Encoded protein: CASSYAQGNTIYF.

A note on this clone: Other DNA sequences of this sample code for an identical CDR3. The V and J genes are TRBV7-3 and TRBJ2-3; D tentatively reads TRBD1 or TRBD2 (6 bases each). V shed 2 bases and J shed 6 bases, with 12 bases lying between them. The CDR3 consists of 14 residues. CDR1 and CDR2 from the germline V gene are SGHTA and FQGTGA. DNA of the CDR3: TGTGCCAGCAGCTTAGGAGGGGGGATTGATACGCAGTATTTT. It encodes CASSLGGGIDTQYF.

The J gene is TRBJ2-7, the V gene TRBV5-5, with 9 bases lining up with TRBD1. The CDR3 covers 15 residues. The V gene end was trimmed by 3 bases and the J gene end by 4 bases; junction bases not matched to a gene: 8. Per germline, CDR1 SGHKS and CDR2 YYEKEE (reference sequence). This chain's CDR3 is CASSSTGTGTYEQYF. The CDR3 nucleotides read TGTGCCAGCAGCTCAACCGGGACAGGGACGTACGAGCAGTACTTC.

V gene TRBV28 combines with J gene TRBJ2-2, with 8 bases that match TRBD1. The CDR3 is 18 residues long. Germline-derived CDR1 and CDR2 are MDHEN and SYDVKM. The V and J ends lost 4 bases and 0 bases, in that order; junction bases with no gene match: 10. The chain's CDR3 is CASSSPGQVYANTGELFF. For the CDR3, the DNA is TGTGCCAGCAGTTCCCCGGGACAGGTGTACGCGAACACCGGGGAGCTGTTTTTT. Combining the CDR3 with reference TRBV28 and TRBJ2-2 gives the whole variable domain DVKVTQSSRYLVKRTGEKVFLECVQDMDHENMFWYRQDPGLGLRLIYFSYDVKMKEKGDIPEGYSVSREKKERFSLILESASTNQTSMYLCASSSPGQVYANTGELFFGEGSRLTVL.

CDR3 nucleotides: TGTGCCAGCAGTTTCTTCGGGGGACAGGACTCCTACAATGAGCAGTTCTTC. Translation gives CASSFFGGQDSYNEQFF. V gene TRBV28 combines with J gene TRBJ2-1, with TRBD1 identical over 8 bases. The CDR3 length is 17 residues. The V and J ends lost 3 bases and 0 bases, in that order; junction bases with no gene match: 7. The germline CDR1 and CDR2 sequences are MDHEN and SYDVKM.

CDR3 sequence reads: CASSESSGYNEQFF. CDR3 bases: TGTGCCAGCAGTGAATCTAGCGGATACAATGAGCAGTTCTTC. The chain is built from TRBV2 and TRBJ2-1; 7 bases agree with TRBD2. Germline CDR1 and CDR2: SNHLY and FYNNEI. The CDR3 covers 14 residues. Trimming at V came to 2 bases and at J to 4 bases, leaving 2 bases not matched to a gene.

The chain has TRBV4-3 and TRBJ2-7, with D possibly TRBD1 on 6 matching bases. Germline values: CDR1 LGHNA, CDR2 YSLEER. Trimming cost V 1 base and J 5 bases, with 9 bases left between them. The CDR3 sequence is 13 residues long. The CDR3 DNA sequence: TGCGCCAGCAGCCAAGCCGGGACACACGAGCAGTACTTC. This codes for CASSQAGTHEQYF.

This chain connects TRBV4-1 to TRBJ2-5, with 10 bases that match TRBD2. Trimming removed 0 bases from V and 7 bases from J; junction bases left unmatched: 14. The germline CDR1 and CDR2 sequences are MGHRA and YSYEKL. This CDR3 contains 18 residues. The CDR3 sequence is CASSQESPRLAGERTQYF. Written as DNA, the CDR3 is TGCGCCAGCAGCCAAGAATCCCCCCGGCTAGCGGGAGAAAGGACCCAGTACTTC.

The chain combines TRBV5-1 with TRBJ1-1, with unresolved D. V was shortened by 4 bases and J by 3 bases, with 13 bases between the two germline ends. Germline V gene data show CDR1 as SGHRS and CDR2 as YFSETQ. The length of the CDR3 is 14 residues. Here the CDR3 reads CASSIAPGDTEAFF. The CDR3 region has the DNA TGCGCCAGCAGCATCGCTCCGGGTGACACTGAAGCTTTCTTT.

This rearrangement joins TRBV6-5 to TRBJ1-1, with 11 nucleotides matching TRBD1. Trimming took 2 bases from V and 5 from J; bases not matched to a gene: 7. CDR1 and CDR2 (germline): MNHEY, SVGAGI. This CDR3 has 16 amino acids. CDR3 amino acids: CASSYTGTGGGTEAFF. CDR3 in DNA: TGTGCCAGCAGTTACACCGGGACAGGGGGGGGGACTGAAGCTTTCTTT.

V is TRBV4-3 and J is TRBJ2-3, with D hard to call. Germline V gives CDR1 LGHNA, CDR2 YSLEER. This CDR3 has 14 residues. Trimming left V 0 bases short and J 9 bases short, with 13 bases between. CDR3 sequence: CASSQDLAVRTQYF. The CDR3, as DNA: TGCGCCAGCAGCCAAGATTTGGCCGTACGAACGCAGTATTTT.

V is TRBV7-9 and J is TRBJ2-2, with D possibly being TRBD2 (5 bases). Deletions cut 3 bases from V and 1 base from J, with 6 bases between. CDR1 and CDR2 from the germline V gene are SEHNR and FQNEAQ (reference sequence). CDR3 length: 14 amino acids. The CDR3 DNA follows: TGTGCCAGCAGCTTTGCGGGGAACACCGGGGAGCTGTTTTTT. Translating gives CASSFAGNTGELFF.

This clone was seen only once. The genes are TRBV9 and TRBJ2-2; tentative D call: TRBD2 (6 bases). CDR1 and CDR2 (germline): SGDLS, YYNGEE. V lost 5 bases, J lost 6 bases, and 14 bases lay in between. This CDR3 region has 14 residues. CDR3 DNA: TGTGCCAGCAGTTTCGGGACTTCCCCCGGGGAGCTGTTTTTT. Protein product: CASSFGTSPGELFF.